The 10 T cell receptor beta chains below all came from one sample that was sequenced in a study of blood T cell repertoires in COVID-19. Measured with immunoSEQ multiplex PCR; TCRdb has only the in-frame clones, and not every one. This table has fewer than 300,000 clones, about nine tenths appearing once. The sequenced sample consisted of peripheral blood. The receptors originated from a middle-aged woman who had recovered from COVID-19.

CDR3 amino acids: CAISDRAGNTIYF. The CDR3 DNA reads TGTGCCATCAGTGACAGGGCGGGAAACACCATATATTTT. The chain links TRBV10-3 to TRBJ1-3, with D perhaps TRBD1 (5 bases). V was clipped by 3 bases and J by 4 bases, with 7 bases between them. The germline CDR1 and CDR2 sequences are ENHRY and SYGVKD. This CDR3 comprises 13 residues.

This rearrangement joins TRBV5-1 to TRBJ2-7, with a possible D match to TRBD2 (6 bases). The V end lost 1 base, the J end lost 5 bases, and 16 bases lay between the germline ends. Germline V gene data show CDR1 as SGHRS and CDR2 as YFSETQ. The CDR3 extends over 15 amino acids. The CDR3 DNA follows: TGCGCCAGCAGCTTGTTCCCAGGAGGGTCAGACGAGCAGTACTTC. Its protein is CASSLFPGGSDEQYF.

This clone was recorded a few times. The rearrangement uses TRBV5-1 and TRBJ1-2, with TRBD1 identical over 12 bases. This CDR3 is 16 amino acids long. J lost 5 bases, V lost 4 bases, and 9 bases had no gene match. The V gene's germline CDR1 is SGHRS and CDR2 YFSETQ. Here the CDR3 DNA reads TGCGCCAGCAGCCCGGAAGCGGGACAGGGGGCTTATGGCTACACCTTC. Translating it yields CASSPEAGQGAYGYTF.

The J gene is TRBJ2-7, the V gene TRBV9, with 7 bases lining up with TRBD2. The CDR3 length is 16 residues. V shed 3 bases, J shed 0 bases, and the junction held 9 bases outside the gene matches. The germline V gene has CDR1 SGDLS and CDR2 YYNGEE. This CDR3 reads CASSAGGGSSSYEQYF. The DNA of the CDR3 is TGTGCCAGCAGCGCGGGCGGGGGATCCAGCTCCTACGAGCAGTACTTC.

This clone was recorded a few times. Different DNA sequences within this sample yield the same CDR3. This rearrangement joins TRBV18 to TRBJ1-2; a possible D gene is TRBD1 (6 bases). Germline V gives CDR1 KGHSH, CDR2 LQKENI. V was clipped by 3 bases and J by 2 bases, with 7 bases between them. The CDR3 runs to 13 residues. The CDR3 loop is CASSPQGNYGYTF. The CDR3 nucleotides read TGTGCCAGCTCACCGCAGGGGAACTATGGCTACACCTTC.

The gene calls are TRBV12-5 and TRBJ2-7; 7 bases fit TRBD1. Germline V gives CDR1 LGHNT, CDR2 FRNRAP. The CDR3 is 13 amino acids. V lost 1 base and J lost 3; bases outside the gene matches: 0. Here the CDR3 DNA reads TGTGCTAGTGGTTTGGGACAGGGCTACGAGCAGTACTTC. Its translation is CASGLGQGYEQYF.

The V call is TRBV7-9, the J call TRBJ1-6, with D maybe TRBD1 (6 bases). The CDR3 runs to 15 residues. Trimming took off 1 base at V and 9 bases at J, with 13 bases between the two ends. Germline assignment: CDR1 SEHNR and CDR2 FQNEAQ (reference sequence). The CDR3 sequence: CASSLDRAPFSPLHF. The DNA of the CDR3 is TGTGCCAGCAGCTTAGACAGGGCCCCTTTTTCACCCCTCCACTTT.

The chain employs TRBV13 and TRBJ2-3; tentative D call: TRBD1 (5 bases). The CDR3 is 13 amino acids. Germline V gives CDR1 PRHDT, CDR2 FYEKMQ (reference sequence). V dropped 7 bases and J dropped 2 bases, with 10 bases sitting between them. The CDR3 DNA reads TGTGCCAGCACCAAGGGGAACACAGATACGCAGTATTTT. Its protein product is CASTKGNTDTQYF.

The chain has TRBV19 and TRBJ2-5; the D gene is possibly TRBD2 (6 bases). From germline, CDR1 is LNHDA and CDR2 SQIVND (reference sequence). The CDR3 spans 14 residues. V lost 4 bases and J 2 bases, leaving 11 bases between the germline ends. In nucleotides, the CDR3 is TGTGCCAGTAGTAGGTCTGGGACTCAAGAGACCCAGTACTTC. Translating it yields CASSRSGTQETQYF.

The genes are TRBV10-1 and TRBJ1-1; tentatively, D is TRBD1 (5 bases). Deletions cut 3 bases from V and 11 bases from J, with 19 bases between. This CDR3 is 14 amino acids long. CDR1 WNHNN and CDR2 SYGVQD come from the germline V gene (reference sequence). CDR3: CASSDLAGPTRAFF. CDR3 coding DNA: TGCGCCAGCAGTGACTTGGCAGGGCCAACTCGGGCTTTCTTT.